A single sample gave rise to the 30 T cell receptor beta chains below, sequenced in a study of blood T cell repertoires in COVID-19. Clones were sequenced by immunoSEQ multiplex PCR, and TCRdb holds only the in-frame ones, with some missing. The sample records some 110,000 clones, about 85% being singletons. Material for sequencing was peripheral blood. The source is a man aged 40-49 years with acute or convalescent COVID-19.

The chain links TRBV2 to TRBJ1-6, with D possibly TRBD1 on 5 matching bases. This CDR3 contains 15 residues. CDR1 and CDR2 (germline): SNHLY, FYNNEI. V gave up 2 bases and J gave up 10 bases, with 15 bases separating them. CDR3 nucleotide sequence: TGTGCCAGCAGTGAAAAATCCACACCAGGGTCACCCCTCCACTTT. Amino acids: CASSEKSTPGSPLHF.

This clone occurred once. The chain employs TRBV5-1 and TRBJ2-7, with 8 nucleotides matching TRBD2. Trimming removed 5 bases from V and 3 bases from J; junction bases left unmatched: 7. The CDR3 extends over 14 amino acids. CDR1 SGHRS and CDR2 YFSETQ come from the germline V gene. The CDR3 coding sequence is TGCGCCAGCAGACTGACCGGGACTAGCTACGAGCAGTACTTC. This encodes CASRLTGTSYEQYF. The variable domain in full, completed from reference TRBV5-1 and TRBJ2-7, reads KAGVTQTPRYLIKTRGQQVTLSCSPISGHRSVSWYQQTPGQGLQFLFEYFSETQRNKGNFPGRFSGRQFSNSRSEMNVSTLELGDSALYLCASRLTGTSYEQYFGPGTRLTVT.

The chain recombines TRBV6-6 with TRBJ1-6; D gene ambiguous. Looked up from germline, CDR1 is MNHNY and CDR2 is SVGAGI (reference sequence). CDR3 length: 15 residues. V lost 2 bases and J lost 7, with 12 bases in between. As DNA, the CDR3 is TGTGCCAGCAGTTACGAAGGGCGGGGAAATTCACCCCTCCACTTT. Protein product: CASSYEGRGNSPLHF.

The chain carries TRBV7-8 and TRBJ2-2; TRBD1 might be the D (5 bases). The germline V gene encodes CDR1 SGHVS and CDR2 FQNEAQ. Trimming stripped 1 base from V and 7 bases from J, with 10 bases between. CDR3 length: 14 amino acids. The CDR3 sequence is CASSLVQVNGELFF. Here the CDR3 DNA reads TGTGCCAGCAGCTTAGTACAGGTTAACGGGGAGCTGTTTTTT.

In DNA form, the CDR3 reads TGCGCCAGCAGCCAAGGATGGCGGGGCCCTTACTACAATGAGCAGTTCTTC. It translates to CASSQGWRGPYYNEQFF. V is TRBV4-3 and J is TRBJ2-1; D is possibly TRBD2 (6 bases). The V end lost 1 base, the J end lost 3 bases, and 16 bases lay between the germline ends. Germline V gene lookup returns CDR1 LGHNA and CDR2 YSLEER. This CDR3 comprises 17 residues.

Only one count was recorded for this clone. J is TRBJ2-6 and V is TRBV27, with D hard to call. The CDR3 has 18 residues. Per the germline V gene, CDR1 is MNHEY and CDR2 is SMNVEV (reference sequence). V was shortened by 2 bases and J by 0 bases, with 14 bases between the two germline ends. The CDR3, as DNA: TGTGCCAGCAGTTTAACGCAGGTGTTCGACTCTGGGGCCAACGTCCTGACTTTC. This codes for CASSLTQVFDSGANVLTF.

This clone was seen only a few times. The chain has TRBV5-1 and TRBJ1-5, with D unresolved. Trimming removed 0 bases from V and 0 bases from J, with 4 bases in between. Germline CDR1 SGHRS, CDR2 YFSETQ. CDR3 length equals 14 residues. CDR3 in DNA: TGCGCCAGCAGCTTGGACAGTAGCAATCAGCCCCAGCATTTT. Translating it yields CASSLDSSNQPQHF.

This chain links TRBV30 with TRBJ1-2, with D perhaps matching TRBD1 (5 bases). This CDR3 comprises 15 residues. Trimming cost V 4 bases and J 4 bases, with 19 bases left between them. Germline V gene sequence: CDR1 GTSNPN, CDR2 SVGIG (reference sequence). CDR3 amino acids: CAWTLAGAGGYGYTF. The CDR3 DNA follows: TGTGCCTGGACTTTGGCTGGGGCGGGAGGCTATGGCTACACCTTC.

The gene calls are TRBV18 and TRBJ1-1, with D possibly TRBD1 on 6 matching bases. The V and J ends lost 3 bases and 6 bases respectively, with 11 bases between them. The CDR3 is made up of 13 amino acids. Looked up from germline, CDR1 is KGHSH and CDR2 is LQKENI. CDR3 nucleotide sequence: TGTGCCAGCTCACCTCAGGGGACCGCTGAAGCTTTCTTT. This encodes CASSPQGTAEAFF.

The chain has TRBV24-1 and TRBJ2-7, with D maybe TRBD2 (6 bases). Germline values: CDR1 KGHDR, CDR2 SFDVKD. Trimming shortened V by 9 bases and J by 5 bases, and 22 bases separated the two germline ends. CDR3 length: 15 residues. CDR3 coding DNA: TGTGCCACCTTAAAGGGAGCGGGCAACGGGGACGAGCAGTACTTC. Translation gives CATLKGAGNGDEQYF.

The V gene is TRBV7-2, the J gene TRBJ1-3, with TRBD1 as a possible D gene (6 bases). The V gene lost 3 bases and the J gene lost 2 bases, with 11 bases spanning the gap. The germline gives CDR1 SGHTA, CDR2 FQGNSA. The CDR3 consists of 15 residues. The CDR3, as DNA: TGTGCCAGCAGCTTCAGGGGTTTAACTGGAAACACCATATATTTT. Translating it yields CASSFRGLTGNTIYF.

The chain combines TRBV6-5 with TRBJ2-4, with D possibly TRBD1 on 5 matching bases. This CDR3 spans 13 amino acids. From germline, CDR1 is MNHEY and CDR2 SVGAGI. Trimming took 6 bases from V and 4 from J, leaving 10 bases between them. CDR3 protein: CASRGLSKNIQYF. The DNA for the CDR3 is TGTGCCAGCAGGGGGCTATCGAAAAACATTCAGTACTTC.

There are a few counts of this clone. This rearrangement joins TRBV28 to TRBJ2-1; the match to TRBD1 covers 7 bases. CDR1 and CDR2 (germline): MDHEN, SYDVKM. The CDR3 spans 15 residues. J gave up 5 bases and V 5 bases, and 9 bases lay outside the gene matches. The CDR3 sequence: CASSPRDSRNNEQFF. Here the CDR3 DNA reads TGTGCCAGCAGTCCCCGGGACAGTCGCAACAATGAGCAGTTCTTC.

This clone was detected only once. This sequence joins TRBV2 and TRBJ2-1; TRBD1 is a possible D gene (5 bases). The CDR3 is made up of 14 amino acids. V lost 2 bases to trimming and J lost 6 bases, with 11 bases between them. The V gene's germline CDR1 is SNHLY and CDR2 FYNNEI. CDR3 amino acids: CASSEQGPSNEQFF. The CDR3 coding sequence is TGTGCCAGCAGTGAACAGGGCCCTAGCAATGAGCAGTTCTTC.

This chain links TRBV7-9 with TRBJ2-7; no reliable D call. Trimming removed 1 base at V and 9 bases at J, with 13 bases between. The CDR3 totals 13 residues. Germline loops: CDR1 SEHNR, CDR2 FQNEAQ (reference sequence). The CDR3 here is CASSLDFSLGQYF. Written as DNA, the CDR3 is TGTGCCAGCAGCTTAGACTTCTCCCTAGGGCAGTACTTC.

The chain recombines TRBV11-3 with TRBJ1-5, with TRBD1 matching over 7 bases. CDR3 length: 18 residues. J was trimmed by 1 base and V by 2 bases; bases with no gene match: 11. From germline, CDR1 is SGHNT and CDR2 YENEEA. In nucleotides, the CDR3 is TGTGCCAGCAGCTTACCACGACAGGGTGGGTTAAGCAATCAGCCCCAGCATTTT. Protein sequence: CASSLPRQGGLSNQPQHF.

V usage is TRBV11-3 and J usage is TRBJ1-1; D unresolved. Germline CDR1 SGHNT, CDR2 YENEEA. CDR3 length: 13 residues. Trimming stripped 1 base from V and 3 bases from J, with 6 bases between. CDR3 bases: TGTGCCAGCAGCTTAGGCGTAGACACTGAAGCTTTCTTT. This codes for CASSLGVDTEAFF.

This chain links TRBV28 with TRBJ2-7; tentatively, D is TRBD1 (6 bases). Trimming removed 5 bases at V and 4 bases at J, with 12 bases between. This CDR3 has 13 amino acids. In germline, CDR1 is MDHEN, CDR2 SYDVKM. The DNA of the CDR3 is TGTGCCAGCAGTCTGGGACACCCTTACGAGCAGTACTTC. Amino acid sequence: CASSLGHPYEQYF.

This chain connects TRBV14 to TRBJ2-5, with D perhaps TRBD1 (6 bases). V lost 4 bases to trimming and J lost 1 base, with 7 bases between them. Germline V gives CDR1 SGHDN, CDR2 FVKESK. This CDR3 region has 13 residues. The CDR3 region has the DNA TGTGCCAGCAGCCGGGGGCTCCAAGAGACCCAGTACTTC. As protein: CASSRGLQETQYF.

This clone was detected only a few times. The genes are TRBV6-5 and TRBJ1-3; no firm D call. CDR1 and CDR2 from the germline V gene are MNHEY and SVGAGI. The CDR3 is made up of 14 amino acids. The V gene lost 6 bases and the J gene lost 2 bases, with 11 bases spanning the gap. The CDR3, as DNA: TGTGCCAGCAGACTGGGAGAGGCTGGAAACACCATATATTTT. Its protein is CASRLGEAGNTIYF.

This clone was detected only once. The rearrangement uses TRBV11-3 and TRBJ1-1; D perhaps matches TRBD1 (5 bases). V shed 5 bases and J shed 5 bases, with 18 bases lying between them. This CDR3 has 15 amino acids. Germline lookup yields CDR1 SGHNT and CDR2 YENEEA. The CDR3 spells CASSHNGGGSTEAFF. The CDR3 DNA reads TGTGCCAGCAGCCACAACGGGGGAGGATCGACTGAAGCTTTCTTT.

The V and J genes are TRBV18 and TRBJ2-5; perhaps TRBD1 as D (6 bases). The CDR3 is 14 residues long. Germline values: CDR1 KGHSH, CDR2 LQKENI. V lost 1 base to trimming and J lost 3 bases, with 9 bases between them. The CDR3 sequence: CASSPRGRKETQYF. The CDR3 bases are TGTGCCAGCTCACCACGGGGGCGGAAAGAGACCCAGTACTTC. Full variable domain (rest looked up from reference TRBV18 and TRBJ2-5): NAGVMQNPRHLVRRRGQEARLRCSPMKGHSHVYWYRQLPEEGLKFMVYLQKENIIDESGMPKERFSAEFPKEGPSILRIQQVVRGDSAAYFCASSPRGRKETQYFGPGTRLLVL.

The chain carries TRBV7-8 and TRBJ2-2, with D uncertain. There are 15 residues in the CDR3. V lost 2 bases, J lost 4 bases, and 11 bases lay in between. Germline lookup yields CDR1 SGHVS and CDR2 FQNEAQ. This CDR3 is CASSLFPPGTGELFF. In nucleotides, the CDR3 is TGTGCCAGCAGCTTATTTCCTCCGGGCACCGGGGAGCTGTTTTTT.

V gene TRBV2 combines with J gene TRBJ2-7; TRBD2 might be the D (6 bases). Trimming took 5 bases from V and 5 from J, leaving 19 bases between them. Germline V gives CDR1 SNHLY, CDR2 FYNNEI. The CDR3 length is 15 residues. Here the CDR3 DNA reads TGTGCCAGCAGTCCCCGGGGGTCAACCCCTAACGAGCAGTACTTC. This codes for CASSPRGSTPNEQYF. The variable domain in full, with the rest retrieved from reference TRBV2 and TRBJ2-7, is EPEVTQTPSHQVTQMGQEVILRCVPISNHLYFYWYRQILGQKVEFLVSFYNNEISEKSEIFDDQFSVERPDGSNFTLKIRSTKLEDSAMYFCASSPRGSTPNEQYFGPGTRLTVT.

The chain joins TRBV7-2 to TRBJ2-4; perhaps TRBD1 as D (5 bases). Germline V gene lookup returns CDR1 SGHTA and CDR2 FQGNSA. With 2 bases removed from V and 0 bases from J, the gap between germline ends came to 11 bases. There are 16 residues in the CDR3. CDR3 loop: CASSLMVGLAKNIQYF. As DNA, the CDR3 is TGTGCCAGCAGCTTAATGGTGGGGCTAGCCAAAAACATTCAGTACTTC.

In its sample, this clone was seen a few times. The chain recombines TRBV6-5 with TRBJ1-5; possibly TRBD1 for D (5 bases). CDR3 size: 15 residues. V was shortened by 8 bases and J by 4 bases, with 18 bases between the two germline ends. Per germline, CDR1 MNHEY and CDR2 SVGAGI. The CDR3 reads CASHKGGVGNQPQHF. CDR3 nucleotides: TGTGCCAGCCACAAAGGAGGGGTGGGGAATCAGCCCCAGCATTTT.

This CDR3 is CASSLDYREGSEQYF. The CDR3 region has the DNA TGTGCCAGCAGCTTAGATTACAGGGAGGGGTCCGAGCAGTACTTC. The V call is TRBV7-2, the J call TRBJ2-7; D might be TRBD2 (7 bases). From germline, CDR1 is SGHTA and CDR2 FQGNSA. The CDR3 is 15 residues long. V was shortened by 1 base and J by 6 bases, with 16 bases between the two germline ends.

J is TRBJ1-6 and V is TRBV6-5; TRBD1 matches at 10 bases. Per the germline V gene, CDR1 is MNHEY and CDR2 is SVGAGI. Trimming removed 4 bases from V and 10 bases from J; junction bases left unmatched: 7. The CDR3 runs to 15 residues. The CDR3 loop reads CASSFDRGLRSPLHF. The CDR3 nucleotides read TGTGCCAGCAGTTTCGACAGGGGGCTTAGATCACCCCTCCACTTT.

This clone was seen a single time. The chain couples TRBV7-9 to TRBJ1-5; the match to TRBD1 covers 8 bases. The J segment lost 1 base and the V segment lost 5 bases, leaving 4 bases of the junction unmatched. This CDR3 region has 15 residues. Germline loops: CDR1 SEHNR, CDR2 FQNEAQ (reference sequence). Here the CDR3 reads CASSVTGASNQPQHF. CDR3 sequence (DNA): TGTGCCAGCAGCGTGACAGGGGCCAGCAATCAGCCCCAGCATTTT.

The rearrangement links TRBV4-1 to TRBJ2-1; 10 bases are a match to TRBD2. V lost 0 bases to trimming and J lost 12 bases; unmatched junction nucleotides: 5. CDR1 MGHRA and CDR2 YSYEKL come from the germline V gene. The CDR3 covers 14 residues. The CDR3 spells CASSQDLLAGRQFF. CDR3 DNA: TGCGCCAGCAGCCAAGATCTACTAGCGGGGCGGCAGTTCTTC.